Following are 19 T cell receptor beta chains from one sample sequenced in a study of T-cell reconstitution after alpha-beta-depleted transplantation in children. Unique molecular identifiers were incorporated when the TCRbeta library was constructed. TCRdb re-called the PCR reads with MiXCR, one entry per CDR3 protein. The sample lists roughly 400,000 distinct CDR3 sequences, 20% occurring once. The sequencing used PBMCs from the stem cell graft donor, collected from the stem cell graft. The receptors here all came from a human donor who donated a stem cell graft to a child with acute myeloid leukemia.

This chain uses TRBV6-2 or TRBV6-3 with TRBJ2-1; TRBD1 might be the D (6 bases). The germline V gene encodes CDR1 MNHEY and CDR2 SVGEGT. The CDR3 runs to 14 residues. V was pared by 5 bases and J by 4 bases, with 12 bases between. The CDR3 region is CASSHRDKYNEQFF. As DNA, the CDR3 is TGTGCCAGCAGTCACCGGGACAAATACAATGAGCAGTTCTTC.

The chain is built from TRBV20-1 and TRBJ2-5; tentatively, D is TRBD1 (6 bases). CDR3 length: 15 residues. The germline V and J ends were trimmed by 0 bases and 1 base, with 12 bases remaining between them. The germline V gene has CDR1 DFQATT and CDR2 SNEGSKA (reference sequence). This CDR3 reads CSARDPGTFQETQYF. The CDR3 coding sequence is TGCAGTGCTAGAGATCCAGGGACATTCCAAGAGACCCAGTACTTC.

This clonotype was counted many times. V usage is TRBV2 and J usage is TRBJ2-7; TRBD2 agrees at 9 bases. CDR1 and CDR2 (germline): SNHLY, FYNNEI. The CDR3 runs to 15 residues. Losses at the gene ends were 3 bases for V and 6 bases for J; bases not matched to a gene: 9. The DNA for the CDR3 is TGTGCCAGCAGTGAGAGGTCTAGCGGGAAGAGCGAGCAGTACTTC. This sequence encodes CASSERSSGKSEQYF. Full variable domain (missing parts from reference TRBV2 and TRBJ2-7): EPEVTQTPSHQVTQMGQEVILRCVPISNHLYFYWYRQILGQKVEFLVSFYNNEISEKSEIFDDQFSVERPDGSNFTLKIRSTKLEDSAMYFCASSERSSGKSEQYFGPGTRLTVT.

The chain couples TRBV11-2 to TRBJ2-1; TRBD2 matches at 10 bases. The CDR3 loop spans 15 amino acids. J gave up 8 bases and V 5 bases, and 9 bases lay outside the gene matches. The germline gives CDR1 SGHAT, CDR2 FQNNGV. Written as DNA, the CDR3 is TGTGCCAGCAGCCCAGAGGCTAGCGGGGGATATGAGCAGTTCTTC. Its protein product is CASSPEASGGYEQFF. The entire variable domain, with the rest obtained from reference TRBV11-2 and TRBJ2-1, is as follows: EAGVAQSPRYKIIEKRQSVAFWCNPISGHATLYWYQQILGQGPKLLIQFQNNGVVDDSQLPKDRFSAERLKGVDSTLKIQPAKLEDSAVYLCASSPEASGGYEQFFGPGTRLTVL.

This chain uses TRBV6-1 with TRBJ1-4, with a possible D match to TRBD1 (6 bases). Per germline, CDR1 MNHNS and CDR2 SASEGT. The CDR3 consists of 14 residues. Between the trimmed V and J ends, which lost 6 bases and 7 bases, there was a span of 15 bases. DNA of the CDR3: TGTGCCAGCAGGACAGGAGGGCGTGGTGAAAAACTGTTTTTT. Amino acids: CASRTGGRGEKLFF.

This clonotype was recorded at least ten times. This chain joins TRBV10-3 and TRBJ2-1, with 7 bases matching TRBD1. CDR3 length: 14 residues. Losses at the gene ends were 7 bases for V and 2 bases for J; bases not matched to a gene: 5. CDR1 is ENHRY and CDR2 is SYGVKD in the germline V gene. The DNA for the CDR3 is TGTGCCATCACCGGGGACAGTCCCTACAATGAGCAGTTCTTC. The encoded protein is CAITGDSPYNEQFF.

This clonotype turned up a few times. This sequence joins TRBV7-6 and TRBJ2-3; 7 bases map to TRBD2. With 5 bases clipped from V and 2 bases from J, the junction kept 7 bases outside the gene matches. The CDR3 runs to 15 residues. The germline gives CDR1 SGHVS, CDR2 FNYEAQ. Here the CDR3 reads CASSPRSGNTDTQYF. CDR3 DNA: TGTGCCAGCAGCCCTAGAAGCGGGAACACAGATACGCAGTATTTT.

The rearrangement uses TRBV7-6 and TRBJ2-2; 10 bases map to TRBD2. V was pared by 5 bases and J by 6 bases, with 9 bases of the junction left unmatched. Germline assignment: CDR1 SGHVS and CDR2 FNYEAQ. The CDR3 spans 16 residues. CDR3 residues: CASSARLAGESGELFF. CDR3 bases: TGTGCCAGCAGCGCCCGACTAGCGGGCGAGTCCGGGGAGCTGTTTTTT.

There are many counts of this clonotype. The chain combines TRBV29-1 with TRBJ1-1; possible D gene TRBD1, 5 bases. Deletions cut 8 bases from V and 0 bases from J, with 10 bases between. There are 12 residues in the CDR3. The germline gives CDR1 SQVTM, CDR2 ANQGSEA. The CDR3: CSIGHLNTEAFF. The CDR3 coding sequence is TGCAGCATCGGACACCTGAACACTGAAGCTTTCTTT.

At least ten counts were recorded for this clonotype. The V and J genes are TRBV20-1 and TRBJ2-1, with D unclear. The germline V gene encodes CDR1 DFQATT and CDR2 SNEGSKA (reference sequence). V lost 6 bases and J 9 bases, leaving 18 bases between the germline ends. The CDR3 spans 13 residues. The CDR3 sequence is CSAEPTVRSEQFF. DNA for the CDR3: TGCAGTGCCGAGCCTACCGTTCGCAGTGAGCAGTTCTTC.

The gene calls are TRBV20-1 and TRBJ2-5; 7 bases align to TRBD1. Germline V gene sequence: CDR1 DFQATT, CDR2 SNEGSKA (reference sequence). The CDR3 has 12 residues. The V segment lost 6 bases and the J segment 7 bases; nucleotides outside the gene matches: 8. The CDR3: CSAVQGLGTQYF. The CDR3 DNA reads as TGCAGTGCCGTACAGGGGCTCGGGACCCAGTACTTC.

This clonotype was observed a few times. The gene calls are TRBV24-1 and TRBJ2-1; 7 bases align to TRBD2. With V trimmed by 5 bases and J by 16 bases, 7 bases remained unmatched. Germline values: CDR1 KGHDR, CDR2 SFDVKD. The CDR3 contains 11 residues. CDR3 bases: TGTGCCACCAGTGGAGGGAGGGCAACATTCTTC. This translates into CATSGGRATFF.

V is TRBV28 and J is TRBJ2-7; 8 nucleotides agree with TRBD1. Germline values: CDR1 MDHEN, CDR2 SYDVKM. V shed 5 bases, J shed 2 bases, and the junction held 14 bases outside the gene matches. The CDR3 has 17 amino acids. The CDR3 DNA reads TGTGCCAGCAGTCCGCCGGACAGGGTGGGGGATGCCTACGAGCAGTACTTC. Amino acids: CASSPPDRVGDAYEQYF.

The V call is TRBV12-3 or TRBV12-4, the J call TRBJ1-6; 9 bases map to TRBD1. The CDR3 length is 15 residues. V lost 7 bases and J lost 4; bases outside the gene matches: 5. The CDR3 here is CASKGQGNYNSPLHF. CDR3 nucleotide sequence: TGTGCCAGCAAGGGACAGGGAAATTATAATTCACCCCTCCACTTT.

This clonotype was counted at least ten times. The chain links TRBV29-1 to TRBJ2-5; 9 bases agree with TRBD2. The CDR3 sequence is 13 residues long. V was pared by 7 bases and J by 1 base, with 4 bases of the junction left unmatched. Looked up from germline, CDR1 is SQVTM and CDR2 is ANQGSEA. The CDR3 bases are TGCAGCGCTCTGACTAGCGGCCAAGAGACCCAGTACTTC. It is translated as CSALTSGQETQYF.

This rearrangement joins TRBV20-1 to TRBJ2-3; TRBD2 aligns across 9 bases. There are 17 residues in the CDR3. The ends lost 0 bases at V and 1 base at J; junction bases unmatched: 8. The V gene's germline CDR1 is DFQATT and CDR2 SNEGSKA (reference sequence). The CDR3 bases are TGCAGTGCTAGAGATTGGCAGCTAGCGGGACGCACAGATACGCAGTATTTT. Translation: CSARDWQLAGRTDTQYF.

This clonotype has more than one count but fewer than ten. The CDR3 DNA reads TGTGCCAGCAGAAATGGGGGGACCGCTAGCAATCAGCCCCAGCATTTT. Translated: CASRNGGTASNQPQHF. The chain carries TRBV2 and TRBJ1-5, with D possibly being TRBD1 (5 bases). Deletions cut 6 bases from V and 0 bases from J, with 15 bases between. The germline gives CDR1 SNHLY, CDR2 FYNNEI. CDR3 length: 16 amino acids.

This clonotype was counted between two and nine times. This chain connects TRBV12-3 or TRBV12-4 to TRBJ2-6, with D tentatively TRBD2 (6 bases). The CDR3 has 19 residues. Trimming stripped 5 bases from V and 2 bases from J, with 22 bases between. The CDR3 spells CASSIDKPGLSTGANVLTF. CDR3 bases: TGTGCCAGCAGTATCGACAAACCGGGACTCTCTACTGGGGCCAACGTCCTGACTTTC.

This clonotype was picked up many times. J is TRBJ2-6 and V is TRBV20-1; no clear D gene. This CDR3 has 13 residues. V was cut by 5 bases and J by 4 bases, with 9 bases left in between. CDR1 DFQATT and CDR2 SNEGSKA come from the germline V gene (reference sequence). The CDR3 here is CSALSSGANVLTF. The CDR3 DNA reads as TGCAGTGCTCTTTCGTCGGGGGCCAACGTCCTGACTTTC.